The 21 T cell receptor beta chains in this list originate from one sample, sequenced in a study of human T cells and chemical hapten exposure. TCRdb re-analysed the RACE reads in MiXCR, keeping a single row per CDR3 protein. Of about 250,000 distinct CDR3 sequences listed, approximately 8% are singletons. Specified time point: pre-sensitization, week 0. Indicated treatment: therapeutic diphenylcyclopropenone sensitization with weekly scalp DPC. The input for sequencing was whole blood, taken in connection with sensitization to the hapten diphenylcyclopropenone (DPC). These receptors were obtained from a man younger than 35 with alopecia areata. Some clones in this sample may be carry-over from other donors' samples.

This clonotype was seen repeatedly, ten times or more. DNA of the CDR3: TGTGCCATCAGTACGGGACAGGGGGTCGGGACAGATACGCAGTATTTT. As protein: CAISTGQGVGTDTQYF. This chain connects TRBV10-3 to TRBJ2-3, with 11 nucleotides matching TRBD1. J was trimmed by 3 bases and V by 5 bases; bases with no gene match: 7. The CDR3 has 16 amino acids. Germline-derived CDR1 and CDR2 are ENHRY and SYGVKD.

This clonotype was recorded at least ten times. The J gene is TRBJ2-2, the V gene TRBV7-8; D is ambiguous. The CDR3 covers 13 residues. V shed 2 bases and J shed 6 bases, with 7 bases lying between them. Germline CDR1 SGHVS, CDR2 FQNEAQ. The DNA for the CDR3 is TGTGCCAGCAGCTTACAAGTGGCCGGGGAGCTGTTTTTT. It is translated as CASSLQVAGELFF.

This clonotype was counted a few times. CDR3 region: CASRQGLSNEKLFF. For the CDR3, the DNA is TGCGCCAGCAGACAGGGCCTATCTAATGAAAAACTGTTTTTT. J is TRBJ1-4 and V is TRBV23-1; maybe TRBD1 (6 bases). TRBV23-1 belongs to the ORF category, with a function that is uncertain. The CDR3 covers 14 residues. With 6 bases removed from V and 3 bases from J, the gap between germline ends came to 11 bases.

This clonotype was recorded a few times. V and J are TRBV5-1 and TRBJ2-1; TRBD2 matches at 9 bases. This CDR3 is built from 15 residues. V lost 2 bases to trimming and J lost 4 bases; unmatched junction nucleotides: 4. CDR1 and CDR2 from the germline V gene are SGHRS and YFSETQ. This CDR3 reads CASSFAGGPYNEQFF. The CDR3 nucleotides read TGCGCCAGCAGCTTTGCGGGGGGGCCTTACAATGAGCAGTTCTTC.

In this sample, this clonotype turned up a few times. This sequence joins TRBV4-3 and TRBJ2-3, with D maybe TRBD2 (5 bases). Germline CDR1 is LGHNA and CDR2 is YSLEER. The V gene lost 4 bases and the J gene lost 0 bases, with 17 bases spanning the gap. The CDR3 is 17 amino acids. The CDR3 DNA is TGCGCCAGCAGCCGAGGAATCGACGGGGATAGCACAGATACGCAGTATTTT. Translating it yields CASSRGIDGDSTDTQYF.

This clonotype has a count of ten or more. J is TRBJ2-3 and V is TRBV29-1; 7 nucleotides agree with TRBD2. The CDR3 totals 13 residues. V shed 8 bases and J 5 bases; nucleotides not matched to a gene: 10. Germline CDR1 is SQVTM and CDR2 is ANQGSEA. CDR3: CSTAGSEEDTQYF. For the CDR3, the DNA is TGCAGCACAGCGGGGTCGGAGGAAGATACGCAGTATTTT.

For the CDR3, the DNA is TGCGCCAGCAGCCAGGGGACAGGGGGAGGTGAGCAGTTCTTC. Amino acids: CASSQGTGGGEQFF. The chain has TRBV4-3 and TRBJ2-1; 11 nucleotides match TRBD1. The CDR3 runs to 14 residues. Germline V gene sequence: CDR1 LGHNA, CDR2 YSLEER. V lost 3 bases, J lost 9 bases, and 4 bases stayed unmatched.

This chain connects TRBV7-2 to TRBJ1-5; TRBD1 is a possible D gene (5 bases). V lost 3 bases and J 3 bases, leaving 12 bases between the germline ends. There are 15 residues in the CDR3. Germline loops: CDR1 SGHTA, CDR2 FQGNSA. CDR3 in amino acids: CASSLGEGNNQPQHF. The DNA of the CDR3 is TGTGCCAGCAGCTTGGGGGAAGGAAACAATCAGCCCCAGCATTTT. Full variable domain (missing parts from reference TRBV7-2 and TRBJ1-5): GAGVSQSPSNKVTEKGKDVELRCDPISGHTALYWYRQSLGQGLEFLIYFQGNSAPDKSGLPSDRFSAERTGGSVSTLTIQRTQQEDSAVYLCASSLGEGNNQPQHFGDGTRLSIL.

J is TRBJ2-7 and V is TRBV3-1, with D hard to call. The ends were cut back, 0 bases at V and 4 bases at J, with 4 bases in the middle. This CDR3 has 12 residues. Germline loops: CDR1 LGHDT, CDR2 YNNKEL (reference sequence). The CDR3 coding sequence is TGTGCCAGCAGCCAAGAGGGGTACGAGCAGTACTTC. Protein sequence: CASSQEGYEQYF.

Here the CDR3 DNA reads TGTGCCAGCAGTTCCCCCGGTGGAGCTGGAAACACCATATATTTT. Its translation: CASSSPGGAGNTIYF. V and J are TRBV28 and TRBJ1-3; no definite D call. Trimming left V 4 bases short and J 2 bases short, with 12 bases between. This CDR3 is 15 amino acids long. Germline V gives CDR1 MDHEN, CDR2 SYDVKM.

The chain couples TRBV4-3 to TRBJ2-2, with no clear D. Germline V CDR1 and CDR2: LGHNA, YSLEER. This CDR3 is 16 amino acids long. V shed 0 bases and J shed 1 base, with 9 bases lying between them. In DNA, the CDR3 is TGCGCCAGCAGCCAAGAAGGGCAGCAGAACACCGGGGAGCTGTTTTTT. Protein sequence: CASSQEGQQNTGELFF.

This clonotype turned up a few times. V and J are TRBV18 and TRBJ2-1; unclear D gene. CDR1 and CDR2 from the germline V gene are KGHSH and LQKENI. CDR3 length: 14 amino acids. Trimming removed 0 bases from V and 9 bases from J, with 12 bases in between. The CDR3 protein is CASSPPAKVGEQFF. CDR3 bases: TGTGCCAGCTCACCACCCGCCAAGGTTGGTGAGCAGTTCTTC.

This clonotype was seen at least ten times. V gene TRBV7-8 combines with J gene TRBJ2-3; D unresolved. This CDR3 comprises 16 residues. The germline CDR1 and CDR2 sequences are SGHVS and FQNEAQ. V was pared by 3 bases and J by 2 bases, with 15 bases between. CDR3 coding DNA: TGTGCCAGCAGCTTGGAAAACCGCATATTCACAGATACGCAGTATTTT. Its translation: CASSLENRIFTDTQYF.

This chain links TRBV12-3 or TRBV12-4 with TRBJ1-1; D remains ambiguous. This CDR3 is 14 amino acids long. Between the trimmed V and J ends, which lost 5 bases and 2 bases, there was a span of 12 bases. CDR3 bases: TGTGCCAGCAGTGCTCCTTATAGAAACACTGAAGCTTTCTTT. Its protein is CASSAPYRNTEAFF.

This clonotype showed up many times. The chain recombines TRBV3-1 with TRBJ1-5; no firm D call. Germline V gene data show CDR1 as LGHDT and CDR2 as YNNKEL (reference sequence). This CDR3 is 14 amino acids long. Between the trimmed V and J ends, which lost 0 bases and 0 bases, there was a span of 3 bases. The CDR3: CASSQEDSNQPQHF. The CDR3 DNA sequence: TGTGCCAGCAGCCAAGAAGATAGCAATCAGCCCCAGCATTTT.

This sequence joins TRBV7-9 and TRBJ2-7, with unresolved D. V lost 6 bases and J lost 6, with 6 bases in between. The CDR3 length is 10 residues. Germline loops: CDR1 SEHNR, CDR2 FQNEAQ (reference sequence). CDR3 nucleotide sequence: TGTGCCAGCAGTTCCGTCGAGCAGTACTTC. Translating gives CASSSVEQYF.

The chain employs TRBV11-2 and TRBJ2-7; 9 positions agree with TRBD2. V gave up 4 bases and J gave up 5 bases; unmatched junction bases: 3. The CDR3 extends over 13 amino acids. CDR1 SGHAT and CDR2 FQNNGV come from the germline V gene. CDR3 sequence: CASSSSSGDEQYF. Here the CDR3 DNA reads TGTGCCAGCAGCTCATCTAGCGGGGACGAGCAGTACTTC.

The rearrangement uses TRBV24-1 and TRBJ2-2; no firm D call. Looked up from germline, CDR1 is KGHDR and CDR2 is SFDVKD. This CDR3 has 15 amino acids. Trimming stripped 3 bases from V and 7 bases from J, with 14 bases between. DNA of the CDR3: TGTGCCACCAGTGATCTGACTGACTCCGACGGGGAGCTGTTTTTT. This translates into CATSDLTDSDGELFF.

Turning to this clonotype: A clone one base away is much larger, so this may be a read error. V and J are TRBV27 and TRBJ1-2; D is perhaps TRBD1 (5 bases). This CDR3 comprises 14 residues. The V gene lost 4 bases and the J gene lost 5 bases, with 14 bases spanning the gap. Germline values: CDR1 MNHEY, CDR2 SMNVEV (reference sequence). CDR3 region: CASSSQHRKYGYTF. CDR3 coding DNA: TGTGCCAGCAGTTCTCAACACAGGAAGTATGGCTACACCTTC.

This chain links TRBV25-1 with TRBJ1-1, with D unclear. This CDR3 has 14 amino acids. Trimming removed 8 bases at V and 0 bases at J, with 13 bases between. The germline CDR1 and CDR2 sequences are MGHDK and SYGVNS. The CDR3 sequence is CASRRHDVNTEAFF. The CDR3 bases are TGTGCCAGCCGAAGACACGACGTGAACACTGAAGCTTTCTTT. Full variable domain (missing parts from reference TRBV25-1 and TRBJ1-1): EADIYQTPRYLVIGTGKKITLECSQTMGHDKMYWYQQDPGMELHLIHYSYGVNSTEKGDLSSESTVSRIRTEHFPLTLESARPSHTSQYLCASRRHDVNTEAFFGQGTRLTVV.

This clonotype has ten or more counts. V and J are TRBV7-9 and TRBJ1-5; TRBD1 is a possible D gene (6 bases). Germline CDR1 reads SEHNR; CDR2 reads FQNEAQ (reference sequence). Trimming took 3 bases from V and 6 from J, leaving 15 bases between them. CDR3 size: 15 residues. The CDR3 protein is CASSLAGVGGQPQHF. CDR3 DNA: TGTGCCAGCAGCTTGGCAGGGGTAGGGGGTCAGCCCCAGCATTTT. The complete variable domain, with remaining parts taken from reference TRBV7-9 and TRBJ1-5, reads DTGVSQNPRHKITKRGQNVTFRCDPISEHNRLYWYRQTLGQGPEFLTYFQNEAQLEKSRLLSDRFSAERPKGSFSTLEIQRTEQGDSAMYLCASSLAGVGGQPQHFGDGTRLSIL.